The 11 T cell receptor beta chains reported below all come from one sample, sequenced in a study of T cell responses to AZD1222 COVID-19 vaccine. Clones were sequenced by immunoSEQ multiplex PCR, and TCRdb holds only the in-frame ones, with some missing. Found here are 95,000 to 150,000 clones, 75% to 95% of them singletons; the top ten hold 7.2%. This specimen consisted of peripheral blood, obtained on day 0 of AZD1222 vaccination. The origin of the receptors is an adult in good health.

V gene TRBV30 combines with J gene TRBJ2-5, with 8 bases lining up with TRBD2. CDR1 GTSNPN and CDR2 SVGIG come from the germline V gene (reference sequence). CDR3 length: 16 amino acids. The V and J ends lost 1 base and 4 bases, in that order; junction bases with no gene match: 11. This CDR3 is CAWSGSGLAGGETQYF. CDR3 bases: TGTGCCTGGAGTGGATCCGGACTAGCAGGCGGAGAGACCCAGTACTTC.

J is TRBJ1-2 and V is TRBV6-5; D perhaps matches TRBD1 (5 bases). The CDR3 is 14 amino acids. Looked up from germline, CDR1 is MNHEY and CDR2 is SVGAGI. V lost 5 bases and J lost 4, with 14 bases in between. The CDR3 region has the DNA TGTGCCAGCAGTCCCTCGGGGGGGGGCTATGGCTACACCTTC. As protein: CASSPSGGGYGYTF.

The chain carries TRBV5-4 and TRBJ2-7, with 10 bases that match TRBD1. The junction had 2 bases not matched to a gene; V was cut back by 1 base and J by 1 base. The CDR3 loop spans 15 amino acids. Germline values: CDR1 SGHNT, CDR2 YYREEE (reference sequence). Written as DNA, the CDR3 is TGTGCCAGCAGCTTGCCGGGACAGGGGTCCTACGAGCAGTACTTC. Translated, it gives CASSLPGQGSYEQYF.

The rearrangement joins TRBV25-1 to TRBJ2-2; 10 positions match TRBD2. Germline V lookup: CDR1 MGHDK, CDR2 SYGVNS. This CDR3 region has 17 residues. Trimming removed 1 base from V and 1 base from J; junction bases left unmatched: 3. This CDR3 reads CASSEWRLAGNTGELFF. CDR3 nucleotides: TGTGCCAGCAGTGAATGGAGACTAGCGGGGAACACCGGGGAGCTGTTTTTT.

The V and J genes are TRBV28 and TRBJ1-1, with D possibly matching TRBD1 (5 bases). CDR3 length equals 15 residues. Between the trimmed V and J ends, which lost 2 bases and 1 base, there was a span of 11 bases. Germline assignment: CDR1 MDHEN and CDR2 SYDVKM. The DNA of the CDR3 is TGTGCCAGCAGTTTAATAGGGACGACGAACACTGAAGCTTTCTTT. Encoded protein: CASSLIGTTNTEAFF.

The chain carries TRBV6-5 and TRBJ1-5, with D possibly matching TRBD1 (6 bases). Germline V gives CDR1 MNHEY, CDR2 SVGAGI. This CDR3 contains 14 residues. With 2 bases removed from V and 7 bases from J, the gap between germline ends came to 12 bases. Written as DNA, the CDR3 is TGTGCCAGCAGTTACGGCGGGGGGCGACAGCCCCAGCATTTT. Its protein is CASSYGGGRQPQHF.

This rearrangement joins TRBV2 to TRBJ1-2, with 10 bases identical to TRBD1. Per the germline V gene, CDR1 is SNHLY and CDR2 is FYNNEI. This CDR3 has 15 amino acids. V lost 7 bases and J lost 0; bases outside the gene matches: 5. CDR3 coding DNA: TGTGCCAGCAAGGGGGACAGGGGAACTAACTATGGCTACACCTTC. Its translation: CASKGDRGTNYGYTF.

The CDR3 loop reads CASSQDSSYGYTF. CDR3 nucleotide sequence: TGTGCCAGCAGCCAGGACAGCTCCTATGGCTACACCTTC. This chain links TRBV5-4 with TRBJ1-2, with D possibly being TRBD1 (6 bases). This CDR3 comprises 13 residues. Germline CDR1 and CDR2: SGHNT and YYREEE (reference sequence). Trimming pared 4 bases from V and 4 bases from J, leaving 11 bases between.

This rearrangement joins TRBV6-6 to TRBJ1-1; possibly TRBD1 for D (6 bases). Looked up from germline, CDR1 is MNHNY and CDR2 is SVGAGI (reference sequence). This CDR3 is built from 14 residues. Trimming removed 5 bases at V and 6 bases at J, with 16 bases between. CDR3 bases: TGTGCCAGCAGTACACCCAGGGGACTCCCTGAAGCTTTCTTT. Its protein is CASSTPRGLPEAFF.

The V and J genes are TRBV5-5 and TRBJ1-5, with a possible D match to TRBD1 (6 bases). The germline gives CDR1 SGHKS, CDR2 YYEKEE (reference sequence). V lost 1 base and J lost 6, with 14 bases in between. The CDR3 runs 15 residues. The CDR3: CASSLRAGVGQPQHF. Written as DNA, the CDR3 is TGTGCCAGCAGCTTGAGGGCAGGGGTCGGTCAGCCCCAGCATTTT.

The chain recombines TRBV27 with TRBJ1-5, with D possibly being TRBD1 (5 bases). This CDR3 has 14 residues. V was clipped by 0 bases and J by 4 bases, with 7 bases between them. Germline CDR1 and CDR2: MNHEY and SMNVEV (reference sequence). Here the CDR3 DNA reads TGTGCCAGCAGTTTATCTCGACAGAATCAGCCCCAGCATTTT. Its protein is CASSLSRQNQPQHF.